This T cell receptor (beta chain) appears in the sequencing data of a study of blood T cell repertoires in COVID-19. Study details: Samples came from the United States, Italy and Spain, spanning acute and convalescent COVID-19. From T cells, B-cell-depleted T cells, or PBMCs came the material, which was cDNA or gDNA.

Here immunoSEQ multiplex PCR was the method, and the copy in TCRdb shows in-frame clones only, minus some. The sample has under 200,000 clones, around 83% seen once. The CDR3 runs 17 residues. The germline V gene encodes CDR1 MNHEY and CDR2 SMNVEV (reference sequence). V lost 5 bases and J 4 bases, leaving 21 bases between the germline ends. Sequencing used peripheral blood. The receptor's source is a human donor in a cohort sampled during active COVID-19. J is TRBJ1-5 and V is TRBV27; maybe TRBD1 (6 bases). The CDR3 sequence: CASSPPPLGQRNQPQHF. The CDR3 nucleotides are TGTGCCAGCAGTCCTCCCCCACTTGGACAGAGAAATCAGCCCCAGCATTTT.